Below, 28 T cell receptor beta chains from the same sample are listed, as sequenced in a study of radiation and T cells in renal cell carcinoma. Measured with immunoSEQ multiplex PCR; TCRdb has only the in-frame clones, and not every one. The data show about 20,000 clones, with approximately 60% seen just once and roughly an eighth held by the top ten. The treatment was: 15 Gy SBRT to primary tumor, nephrectomy 4 weeks later. The material was tumor tissue, obtained from a patient whose treatment included radiotherapy and nephrectomy. The receptors stem from a woman aged 70 to 79 with renal cell carcinoma.

This sequence joins TRBV19 and TRBJ2-1; 8 bases map to TRBD2. The CDR3 sequence is 14 residues long. Germline V lookup: CDR1 LNHDA, CDR2 SQIVND (reference sequence). The junction had 4 bases not matched to a gene; V was cut back by 3 bases and J by 6 bases. The CDR3 protein is CASSILAGRNEQFF. CDR3 DNA sequence: TGTGCCAGTAGTATCCTAGCGGGTCGCAATGAGCAGTTCTTC.

The CDR3 nucleotides are TGTGCCAGCAGTGAGCAGACAGGGGTTTCCTACGAGCAGTACTTC. It specifies CASSEQTGVSYEQYF. The chain employs TRBV2 and TRBJ2-7; 8 nucleotides agree with TRBD1. V dropped 3 bases and J dropped 1; count of bases not matched to a gene: 5. The CDR3 is made up of 15 amino acids. The germline V gene encodes CDR1 SNHLY and CDR2 FYNNEI. Full variable domain (outside the CDR3, taken from reference TRBV2 and TRBJ2-7): EPEVTQTPSHQVTQMGQEVILRCVPISNHLYFYWYRQILGQKVEFLVSFYNNEISEKSEIFDDQFSVERPDGSNFTLKIRSTKLEDSAMYFCASSEQTGVSYEQYFGPGTRLTVT.

This rearrangement joins TRBV4-3 to TRBJ2-5; TRBD1 matches 9 bases. The better agreement between TRBJ2-7 and the DNA end casts doubt on the J call. The CDR3 has 16 residues. CDR1 is LGHNA and CDR2 is YSLEER in the germline V gene. CDR3 coding DNA: TGCGCCAGCAGCCAAGATATGGGGACAGGGTCGTACGAGCAGTACTTC. As protein: CASSQDMGTGSYEQYF.

The rearrangement links TRBV29-1 to TRBJ1-3, with D possibly being TRBD1 (5 bases). Germline CDR1 reads SQVTM; CDR2 reads ANQGSEA. V was shortened by 2 bases and J by 2 bases, with 16 bases between the two germline ends. This CDR3 is 16 amino acids long. The CDR3, as DNA: TGCAGCGTTGAAAAGGGAATCGGGGCGGCTGGAAACACCATATATTTT. Protein: CSVEKGIGAAGNTIYF.

The V gene is TRBV28, the J gene TRBJ2-5; D gene uncertain. The V gene's germline CDR1 is MDHEN and CDR2 SYDVKM. Trimming stripped 1 base from V and 3 bases from J, with 12 bases between. There are 15 residues in the CDR3. Here the CDR3 reads CASSLFIGSEETQYF. CDR3 in DNA: TGTGCCAGCAGTTTATTTATCGGCAGCGAAGAGACCCAGTACTTC. The full variable domain, in which reference TRBV28 and TRBJ2-5 provide the parts outside the CDR3, is DVKVTQSSRYLVKRTGEKVFLECVQDMDHENMFWYRQDPGLGLRLIYFSYDVKMKEKGDIPEGYSVSREKKERFSLILESASTNQTSMYLCASSLFIGSEETQYFGPGTRLLVL.

J is TRBJ1-2 and V is TRBV7-9; TRBD1 is a possible D gene (5 bases). The V and J ends lost 1 base and 0 bases respectively, with 6 bases between them. The V gene's germline CDR1 is SEHNR and CDR2 FQNEAQ (reference sequence). CDR3 length: 14 amino acids. CDR3 in amino acids: CASSLGTSNYGYTF. In DNA, the CDR3 is TGTGCCAGCAGCTTAGGGACATCTAACTATGGCTACACCTTC.

This clone showed up just once. V is TRBV11-3 and J is TRBJ2-2; possibly TRBD2 for D (6 bases). The CDR3 consists of 13 residues. The V gene's germline CDR1 is SGHNT and CDR2 YENEEA. The V gene lost 5 bases and the J gene lost 4 bases, with 8 bases spanning the gap. For the CDR3, the DNA is TGTGCCAGCAGCAGGGACTTCACCGGGGAGCTGTTTTTT. This sequence encodes CASSRDFTGELFF.

The CDR3 spells CASSVIGPLNTEAFF. The CDR3 region has the DNA TGTGCCAGCAGCGTTATAGGACCGCTGAACACTGAAGCTTTCTTT. The V and J genes are TRBV27 and TRBJ1-1; unclear D gene. Germline V lookup: CDR1 MNHEY, CDR2 SMNVEV (reference sequence). The CDR3 has 15 amino acids. The germline V and J ends were trimmed by 6 bases and 0 bases, with 14 bases remaining between them.

The chain carries TRBV4-1 and TRBJ1-1; D ambiguous. The CDR3 consists of 15 residues. Trimming took 2 bases from V and 1 from J, leaving 11 bases between them. Germline V CDR1 and CDR2: MGHRA, YSYEKL. CDR3 protein: CASSQILSRNTEAFF. Here the CDR3 DNA reads TGCGCCAGCAGCCAAATCCTTTCACGGAACACTGAAGCTTTCTTT.

The J gene is TRBJ2-4, the V gene TRBV11-2; D not resolved. This CDR3 region has 14 residues. The germline gives CDR1 SGHAT, CDR2 FQNNGV. Trimming left V 4 bases short and J 0 bases short, with 7 bases between. DNA of the CDR3: TGTGCCAGCAGCTCATTAGTAGCCAAAAACATTCAGTACTTC. It encodes CASSSLVAKNIQYF. The variable domain in full, completed from reference TRBV11-2 and TRBJ2-4, reads EAGVAQSPRYKIIEKRQSVAFWCNPISGHATLYWYQQILGQGPKLLIQFQNNGVVDDSQLPKDRFSAERLKGVDSTLKIQPAKLEDSAVYLCASSSLVAKNIQYFGAGTRLSVL.

The gene calls are TRBV6-6 and TRBJ1-3; D possibly corresponds to TRBD1 (6 bases). V lost 4 bases to trimming and J lost 0 bases, with 13 bases between them. There are 16 residues in the CDR3. Looked up from germline, CDR1 is MNHNY and CDR2 is SVGAGI (reference sequence). As DNA, the CDR3 is TGTGCCAGCAGTTTCCAGGGGTCCCACTCTGGAAACACCATATATTTT. Its protein product is CASSFQGSHSGNTIYF.

This clone has just a few counts. The genes are TRBV7-6 and TRBJ1-6, with no clear D. CDR1 and CDR2 (germline): SGHVS, FNYEAQ. Trimming shortened V by 1 base and J by 10 bases, and 8 bases separated the two germline ends. The CDR3 extends over 13 amino acids. This chain's CDR3 is CASSLERVSPLHF. As DNA, the CDR3 is TGTGCCAGCAGCTTAGAAAGGGTCTCACCCCTCCACTTT.

This clone was picked up one time. The V call is TRBV5-1, the J call TRBJ2-5; TRBD1 matches 9 bases. Germline CDR1 reads SGHRS; CDR2 reads YFSETQ. The trim removed 4 bases at V and 5 bases at J, leaving 3 bases unmatched. CDR3 size: 13 residues. As DNA, the CDR3 is TGCGCCAGCAGCCCAGACAGGGGGGAGACCCAGTACTTC. Translation: CASSPDRGETQYF.

This chain connects TRBV6-5 to TRBJ2-3; 10 bases map to TRBD2. The CDR3 has 15 residues. V dropped 6 bases and J dropped 4; count of bases not matched to a gene: 7. Germline V lookup: CDR1 MNHEY, CDR2 SVGAGI. The CDR3 spells CASSSTSGAADTQYF. For the CDR3, the DNA is TGTGCCAGCAGCTCTACTAGCGGGGCAGCAGATACGCAGTATTTT.

The rearrangement joins TRBV28 to TRBJ1-5; a weak D match, TRBD1 (6 bases). The V gene's germline CDR1 is MDHEN and CDR2 SYDVKM. Deletions cut 5 bases from V and 3 bases from J, with 14 bases between. This CDR3 region has 15 residues. The CDR3 reads CASSPPGAFNQPQHF. The DNA for the CDR3 is TGTGCCAGCAGTCCTCCAGGGGCCTTCAATCAGCCCCAGCATTTT.

The chain recombines TRBV6-1 with TRBJ1-1; D remains unclear. The CDR3 sequence is 11 residues long. Trimming removed 2 bases at V and 6 bases at J, with 4 bases between. CDR1 and CDR2 from the germline V gene are MNHNS and SASEGT. The CDR3 protein is CASSEIAEAFF. Written as DNA, the CDR3 is TGTGCCAGCAGTGAAATCGCTGAAGCTTTCTTT.

J is TRBJ2-7 and V is TRBV30; D might be TRBD1 (6 bases). The V and J ends lost 3 bases and 3 bases respectively, with 9 bases between them. CDR1 is GTSNPN, CDR2 SVGIG, per germline (reference sequence). The CDR3 consists of 12 residues. This chain's CDR3 is CAWSEQGYEQYF. The CDR3 coding sequence is TGTGCCTGGAGCGAACAGGGCTACGAGCAGTACTTC.

This clone was seen only a few times. The sample holds other DNA sequences that translate to the same CDR3. The chain couples TRBV29-1 to TRBJ2-7, with D unclear. Between the trimmed V and J ends, which lost 6 bases and 2 bases, there was a span of 17 bases. This CDR3 spans 14 amino acids. Germline V lookup: CDR1 SQVTM, CDR2 ANQGSEA. This CDR3 reads CSVRLVYPAYEQYF. CDR3 DNA: TGCAGCGTAAGACTCGTCTACCCCGCCTACGAGCAGTACTTC.

The rearrangement uses TRBV7-9 and TRBJ1-1; no definite D call. This CDR3 is built from 15 residues. V was shortened by 3 bases and J by 0 bases, with 11 bases between the two germline ends. Germline CDR1 is SEHNR and CDR2 is FQNEAQ (reference sequence). The CDR3: CASSFLRALNTEAFF. The DNA for the CDR3 is TGTGCCAGCAGCTTCTTACGGGCATTGAACACTGAAGCTTTCTTT.

The chain uses TRBV9 and TRBJ1-1; 7 bases agree with TRBD1. CDR3 length: 14 amino acids. Germline lookup yields CDR1 SGDLS and CDR2 YYNGEE. The J segment lost 3 bases and the V segment lost 4 bases, leaving 6 bases of the junction unmatched. CDR3 coding DNA: TGTGCCAGCAGCCTCTTTGACAGGGACACTGAAGCTTTCTTT. Protein: CASSLFDRDTEAFF. The full variable domain, with the rest looked up from reference TRBV9 and TRBJ1-1, is DSGVTQTPKHLITATGQRVTLRCSPRSGDLSVYWYQQSLDQGLQFLIQYYNGEERAKGNILERFSAQQFPDLHSELNLSSLELGDSALYFCASSLFDRDTEAFFGQGTRLTVV.

The chain recombines TRBV5-1 with TRBJ2-1; 9 bases line up with TRBD1. The CDR3 has 14 residues. The germline CDR1 and CDR2 sequences are SGHRS and YFSETQ. V lost 8 bases and J lost 8; bases outside the gene matches: 11. CDR3 residues: CASLPTGGSDEQFF. CDR3 DNA: TGCGCCAGTTTGCCGACAGGGGGTTCCGATGAGCAGTTCTTC.

CDR3 protein: CASAEGGFGYTF. The CDR3 region has the DNA TGTGCCAGTGCAGAGGGCGGGTTCGGCTACACCTTC. The chain recombines TRBV7-2 with TRBJ1-2; no firm D call. Germline V gene sequence: CDR1 SGHTA, CDR2 FQGNSA. V was cut by 9 bases and J by 8 bases, with 16 bases left in between. The CDR3 length is 12 residues. The whole variable domain, remainder taken from reference TRBV7-2 and TRBJ1-2, is GAGVSQSPSNKVTEKGKDVELRCDPISGHTALYWYRQSLGQGLEFLIYFQGNSAPDKSGLPSDRFSAERTGGSVSTLTIQRTQQEDSAVYLCASAEGGFGYTFGSGTRLTVV.

This chain uses TRBV7-2 with TRBJ1-1; D call uncertain. Per the germline V gene, CDR1 is SGHTA and CDR2 is FQGNSA. The germline V and J ends were trimmed by 2 bases and 1 base, with 5 bases remaining between them. The CDR3 consists of 13 residues. CDR3 sequence (DNA): TGTGCCAGCAGCTTAATAAGGAACACTGAAGCTTTCTTT. Protein sequence: CASSLIRNTEAFF.

The DNA of the CDR3 is TGTGCCAGCAGCTTAAGGGGCGTACCGGATGGCTACACCTTC. The encoded protein is CASSLRGVPDGYTF. This chain joins TRBV5-4 and TRBJ1-2, with TRBD1 as a possible D gene (5 bases). The CDR3 runs to 14 residues. V was clipped by 2 bases and J by 6 bases, with 14 bases between them. The V gene's germline CDR1 is SGHNT and CDR2 YYREEE (reference sequence).

This chain connects TRBV7-2 to TRBJ2-1; D perhaps matches TRBD1 (5 bases). This CDR3 is built from 14 residues. With 5 bases removed from V and 6 bases from J, the gap between germline ends came to 14 bases. CDR1 and CDR2 (germline): SGHTA, FQGNSA. CDR3 loop: CASSQSQGTNEQFF. CDR3 nucleotide sequence: TGTGCCAGCAGCCAATCCCAGGGAACCAATGAGCAGTTCTTC.

There are a few counts of this clone. V gene TRBV23-1 combines with J gene TRBJ1-2; 9 bases fit TRBD1. TRBV23-1 has ORF status, its function being uncertain. There are 19 residues in the CDR3. The V and J ends lost 0 bases and 3 bases, in that order; junction bases with no gene match: 14. The CDR3 protein is CASSQSNQQNRTGDYGYTF. For the CDR3, the DNA is TGCGCCAGCAGTCAATCTAACCAACAAAACCGGACAGGGGACTATGGCTACACCTTC.

V and J are TRBV7-3 and TRBJ2-2; D might be TRBD1 (5 bases). V lost 0 bases and J 0 bases, leaving 17 bases between the germline ends. CDR3 length: 19 amino acids. The V gene's germline CDR1 is SGHTA and CDR2 FQGTGA. The CDR3 nucleotides are TGTGCCAGCAGCTTAACCCCTTTCGCAGGGCTTGCGAACACCGGGGAGCTGTTTTTT. It encodes CASSLTPFAGLANTGELFF.

The CDR3 bases are TGCGCCAGCAGCAAGGGACGGTTGGGGACCGGGGAGCTGTTTTTT. Translated: CASSKGRLGTGELFF. The chain combines TRBV5-1 with TRBJ2-2; the D call may be TRBD1 or TRBD2 (5 bases each). This CDR3 spans 15 amino acids. The V gene lost 4 bases and the J gene lost 5 bases, with 15 bases spanning the gap. Germline loops: CDR1 SGHRS, CDR2 YFSETQ.